This T cell receptor (beta chain) emerged from a study of OX40 agonist ivuxolimab in advanced cancers. The CDR3 contains 18 residues. Between the trimmed V and J ends, which lost 0 bases and 2 bases, there was a span of 15 bases. Germline loops: CDR1 SGDLS, CDR2 YYNGEE. Here immunoSEQ multiplex PCR was the method, and the copy in TCRdb shows in-frame clones only, minus some. Of tens of thousands of clones listed, 85% are singletons. Sample: CD4+ or CD8+ T cells sorted from blood, taken in a trial of the OX40 agonist ivuxolimab. This chain connects TRBV9 to TRBJ2-6, with D perhaps TRBD1 (6 bases). The TCR comes from an adult with an advanced solid tumor such as melanoma, head and neck, liver or kidney cancer. The DNA for the CDR3 is TGTGCCAGCAGCGTAGGTTCAGGGGATTCAGCTGGGGCCAACGTCCTGACTTTC. Amino acid sequence: CASSVGSGDSAGANVLTF.